This TCR beta chain was captured in a study of monozygotic twins with inflammatory bowel disease. TCRdb processed the 5' RACE reads again and assigns one entry to each CDR3 protein, with no DNA. Its table records approximately 390,000 distinct CDR3 sequences. Study conclusions and caveats: IBD patients had lower TCRbeta diversity (inverse Simpson) than healthy co-twins. For IBD patients, clonotypes shared with others were fewer than for healthy twins, especially with disease activity.

About this clonotype: Its target is unknown.

Germline assignment: CDR1 MNHEY and CDR2 SMNVEV (reference sequence). The CDR3 spans 14 residues. The specimen was blood. The chain links TRBV27 to TRBJ2-1; TCRdb names TRBD2, which stays unverified in the absence of DNA. This receptor was taken from a human donor with ulcerative colitis or Crohn's disease, or a healthy co-twin of an affected twin (not recorded which). The CDR3 sequence: CASSPTGGYNEQFF.